Below are 20 T cell receptor beta chains sequenced from a single sample in a study of preoperative IRX-2 immunotherapy in early breast cancer. Treatment: preoperative locoregional IRX-2 cytokine immunotherapy. Some clones are missing from TCRdb's copy, which holds only in-frame ones; the method was immunoSEQ multiplex PCR. The table shows 25,000 or so clones, with around 87% occurring only once. The material was tumor tissue, obtained after IRX-2 immunotherapy. The receptors were sampled from a human donor with breast cancer.

The chain carries TRBV29-1 and TRBJ1-4; tentatively, D is TRBD1 (5 bases). Germline assignment: CDR1 SQVTM and CDR2 ANQGSEA. Trimming cost V 7 bases and J 8 bases, with 14 bases left between them. This CDR3 region has 12 residues. CDR3 amino acids: CSAGGGREKLFF. CDR3 in DNA: TGCAGCGCCGGGGGGGGGAGAGAAAAACTGTTTTTT.

This clone was seen only once. The junction differs from germline at one of its ends, possibly a read error. The chain has TRBV7-9 and TRBJ1-2; D gene ambiguous. Germline V lookup: CDR1 SEHNR, CDR2 FQNEAQ (reference sequence). The CDR3 spans 14 residues. The CDR3 DNA follows: TGTGCCAGCAACTTAGGCGAGGCTAACTATGGCTACACCTTC. Amino acid sequence: CASNLGEANYGYTF.

This rearrangement joins TRBV30 to TRBJ1-1, with D perhaps TRBD1 (6 bases). The CDR3 has 13 amino acids. Germline V gene sequence: CDR1 GTSNPN, CDR2 SVGIG (reference sequence). Trimming cost V 0 bases and J 3 bases, with 8 bases left between them. The CDR3 region is CAWSVGGHTEAFF. The CDR3 coding sequence is TGTGCCTGGAGTGTTGGGGGGCACACTGAAGCTTTCTTT.

This CDR3 reads CASSPPGSGNTIYF. The CDR3 nucleotides read TGTGCCAGCTCACCACCAGGTAGTGGAAACACCATATATTTT. This chain joins TRBV18 and TRBJ1-3, with D unclear. The V gene lost 0 bases and the J gene lost 3 bases, with 6 bases spanning the gap. Germline loops: CDR1 KGHSH, CDR2 LQKENI. CDR3 length: 14 amino acids. The full variable domain, with the rest looked up from reference TRBV18 and TRBJ1-3, is NAGVMQNPRHLVRRRGQEARLRCSPMKGHSHVYWYRQLPEEGLKFMVYLQKENIIDESGMPKERFSAEFPKEGPSILRIQQVVRGDSAAYFCASSPPGSGNTIYFGEGSWLTVV.

The J gene is TRBJ1-5, the V gene TRBV10-3; D gene ambiguous. Per germline, CDR1 ENHRY and CDR2 SYGVKD. Trimming took off 6 bases at V and 4 bases at J, with 10 bases between the two ends. This CDR3 has 13 amino acids. The CDR3 loop reads CAISPEGNQPQHF. In nucleotides, the CDR3 is TGTGCCATCAGCCCCGAGGGAAATCAGCCCCAGCATTTT.

This chain links TRBV7-7 with TRBJ2-1; 9 nucleotides match TRBD2. The CDR3 loop spans 15 amino acids. The V gene end was trimmed by 4 bases and the J gene end by 7 bases; junction bases not matched to a gene: 8. CDR1 is SSHAT and CDR2 is FNYEAQ in the germline V gene (reference sequence). The CDR3 region is CASSSGLASVNEQFF. For the CDR3, the DNA is TGTGCCAGCAGCTCTGGACTAGCGTCGGTAAATGAGCAGTTCTTC.

The chain employs TRBV5-1 and TRBJ2-3; D may be TRBD2 (6 bases). V gave up 0 bases and J gave up 3 bases, with 11 bases separating them. CDR1 is SGHRS and CDR2 is YFSETQ in the germline V gene. The CDR3 runs to 15 residues. CDR3 nucleotide sequence: TGCGCCAGCAGCTTGGGGCAGGCGGGGACAGATACGCAGTATTTT. It specifies CASSLGQAGTDTQYF. Looking up the rest from reference TRBV5-1 and TRBJ2-3 gives the full variable domain: KAGVTQTPRYLIKTRGQQVTLSCSPISGHRSVSWYQQTPGQGLQFLFEYFSETQRNKGNFPGRFSGRQFSNSRSEMNVSTLELGDSALYLCASSLGQAGTDTQYFGPGTRLTVL.

V and J are TRBV29-1 and TRBJ2-1; 11 nucleotides match TRBD2. The germline V gene has CDR1 SQVTM and CDR2 ANQGSEA. The CDR3 is 15 amino acids. V was clipped by 8 bases and J by 6 bases; unmatched bases: 12. CDR3 in DNA: TGCAGCCACATAATAGCGGGAGGGCCTCTCAATGAGCAGTTCTTC. It translates to CSHIIAGGPLNEQFF.

The V call is TRBV7-9, the J call TRBJ1-5, with D tentatively TRBD1 (6 bases). Germline CDR1 SEHNR, CDR2 FQNEAQ (reference sequence). V was trimmed by 5 bases and J by 9 bases, leaving 23 bases between them. This CDR3 comprises 16 residues. Written as DNA, the CDR3 is TGTGCCAGCAGCCCCCACATGACAGGAACCTTATGGCCCCAGCATTTT. It is translated as CASSPHMTGTLWPQHF.

J is TRBJ2-7 and V is TRBV28, with 8 bases identical to TRBD2. The CDR3 length is 17 residues. The ends lost 6 bases at V and 0 bases at J; junction bases unmatched: 13. Germline V gives CDR1 MDHEN, CDR2 SYDVKM. CDR3 in DNA: TGTGCCAGCAGGGGCGGGGGAGCGGGGGAAAGCTCCTACGAGCAGTACTTC. Encoded protein: CASRGGGAGESSYEQYF.

The chain is built from TRBV9 and TRBJ2-1, with a weak D call TRBD1 (6 bases). The germline V gene encodes CDR1 SGDLS and CDR2 YYNGEE. Trimming took 3 bases from V and 7 from J, leaving 20 bases between them. The CDR3 extends over 16 amino acids. This chain's CDR3 is CASSGGAPTGANEQFF. DNA for the CDR3: TGTGCCAGCAGCGGTGGGGCTCCGACAGGCGCAAATGAGCAGTTCTTC.

This chain links TRBV28 with TRBJ1-3; D is possibly TRBD1 (5 bases). The CDR3 extends over 14 amino acids. Germline V gene sequence: CDR1 MDHEN, CDR2 SYDVKM. With 8 bases removed from V and 3 bases from J, the gap between germline ends came to 14 bases. CDR3 sequence reads: CASGLGGNGNTIYF. CDR3 nucleotide sequence: TGTGCCAGCGGGTTGGGGGGAAATGGAAACACCATATATTTT. Full variable domain (rest looked up from reference TRBV28 and TRBJ1-3): DVKVTQSSRYLVKRTGEKVFLECVQDMDHENMFWYRQDPGLGLRLIYFSYDVKMKEKGDIPEGYSVSREKKERFSLILESASTNQTSMYLCASGLGGNGNTIYFGEGSWLTVV.

The chain employs TRBV5-8 and TRBJ1-4; TRBD1 might be the D (6 bases). In germline, CDR1 is SGHTS, CDR2 YDEGEE. Trimming pared 6 bases from V and 7 bases from J, leaving 19 bases between. The CDR3 covers 15 residues. CDR3 bases: TGTGCCAGCAACCGGAGGGGGGCTGGCGGTGAAAAACTGTTTTTT. This sequence encodes CASNRRGAGGEKLFF.

V usage is TRBV18 and J usage is TRBJ2-3; a weak D match, TRBD2 (6 bases). The length of the CDR3 is 15 residues. Trimming left V 2 bases short and J 2 bases short, with 11 bases between. Germline CDR1 and CDR2: KGHSH and LQKENI. The DNA of the CDR3 is TGTGCCAGCTCACCAAGTTCTAGCGACACAGATACGCAGTATTTT. Protein sequence: CASSPSSSDTDTQYF.

The V call is TRBV2, the J call TRBJ2-5, with 7 bases aligning to TRBD2. The CDR3 has 16 amino acids. Trimming removed 6 bases from V and 5 bases from J; junction bases left unmatched: 15. The V gene's germline CDR1 is SNHLY and CDR2 FYNNEI. This CDR3 reads CASSGLWERGRETQYF. The CDR3 coding sequence is TGTGCCAGCAGCGGTTTATGGGAGCGGGGCCGGGAGACCCAGTACTTC.

The chain has TRBV10-3 and TRBJ2-7; TRBD2 is a possible D gene (5 bases). The CDR3 runs 15 residues. Trimming pared 5 bases from V and 4 bases from J, leaving 18 bases between. Germline CDR1 is ENHRY and CDR2 is SYGVKD. DNA for the CDR3: TGTGCCATCAGTTCCCCCGGAGGACTGTTATACGAGCAGTACTTC. It yields the protein CAISSPGGLLYEQYF.

This chain uses TRBV27 with TRBJ2-2; TRBD2 aligns across 7 bases. V shed 7 bases, J shed 6 bases, and the junction held 8 bases outside the gene matches. Germline CDR1 MNHEY, CDR2 SMNVEV (reference sequence). This CDR3 spans 14 amino acids. Here the CDR3 DNA reads TGTGCCAGCACTCATGGCGGGAGCTCCGGGGAGCTGTTTTTT. Translating gives CASTHGGSSGELFF.

This chain joins TRBV30 and TRBJ2-7; weak D call: TRBD2 (6 bases). V shed 5 bases and J shed 6 bases, with 11 bases lying between them. This CDR3 spans 11 amino acids. Germline CDR1 reads GTSNPN; CDR2 reads SVGIG (reference sequence). CDR3 DNA sequence: TGTGCCTGGGCGGGGACGGTCGAGCAGTACTTC. As protein: CAWAGTVEQYF. The complete variable domain, with remaining parts taken from reference TRBV30 and TRBJ2-7, reads SQTIHQWPATLVQPVGSPLSLECTVEGTSNPNLYWYRQAAGRGLQLLFYSVGIGQISSEVPQNLSASRPQDRQFILSSKKLLLSDSGFYLCAWAGTVEQYFGPGTRLTVT.

The chain recombines TRBV7-9 with TRBJ1-2; D not resolved. The germline V gene has CDR1 SEHNR and CDR2 FQNEAQ (reference sequence). This CDR3 is 13 amino acids long. V was shortened by 1 base and J by 4 bases, with 7 bases between the two germline ends. CDR3 coding DNA: TGTGCCAGCAGCTTAGAGACACCCTATGGCTACACCTTC. It encodes CASSLETPYGYTF.

V and J are TRBV5-1 and TRBJ1-1; TRBD1 matches 7 bases. CDR1 is SGHRS and CDR2 is YFSETQ in the germline V gene. With V trimmed by 3 bases and J by 1 base, 3 bases remained unmatched. The CDR3 is 14 amino acids. In DNA form, the CDR3 reads TGCGCCAGCAGCTGGCGACAGGGGAACACTGAAGCTTTCTTT. This codes for CASSWRQGNTEAFF.